The 10 T cell receptor beta chains below all came from one sample that was sequenced in a study of T cell changes during pregnancy in multiple sclerosis. Using immunoSEQ multiplex PCR, the repertoire was profiled, and TCRdb retains in-frame clones only, with some absent. The sample holds tens of thousands of clones, roughly 93% seen once. This specimen consisted of peripheral blood, obtained in the second trimester of pregnancy. These receptor sequences come from a female donor with multiple sclerosis, enrolled in a pregnancy study.

The chain employs TRBV2 and TRBJ1-2; 7 nucleotides match TRBD1. The CDR3 is made up of 13 amino acids. Germline V gene data show CDR1 as SNHLY and CDR2 as FYNNEI. Unmatched junction bases numbered 7, after V lost 7 bases and J lost 5 bases. The DNA for the CDR3 is TGTGCCAGCAACGTCGACAGGGAATATGGCTACACCTTC. Its protein is CASNVDREYGYTF.

A remark on this clone: This specimen includes other DNA sequences encoding the same CDR3. The chain's CDR3 is CASSYSTGVTNEKLFF. CDR3 DNA: TGTGCCAGCAGTTACTCGACAGGGGTGACTAATGAAAAACTGTTTTTT. This chain connects TRBV6-6 to TRBJ1-4, with TRBD1 matching over 8 bases. With 0 bases clipped from V and 2 bases from J, the junction kept 2 bases outside the gene matches. The CDR3 length is 16 residues. In germline, CDR1 is MNHNY, CDR2 SVGAGI (reference sequence).

The chain carries TRBV5-8 and TRBJ1-2; TRBD1 is a possible D gene (5 bases). The CDR3 is 12 residues long. The germline V gene encodes CDR1 SGHTS and CDR2 YDEGEE. Trimming shortened V by 2 bases and J by 8 bases, and 10 bases separated the two germline ends. This chain's CDR3 is CASSFGRTGYTF. CDR3 sequence (DNA): TGTGCCAGCAGCTTTGGTAGGACAGGCTACACCTTC.

This chain links TRBV11-2 with TRBJ2-3; tentatively, D is TRBD1 (5 bases). CDR1 SGHAT and CDR2 FQNNGV come from the germline V gene. V was pared by 4 bases and J by 3 bases, with 11 bases between. CDR3 length equals 14 residues. The CDR3 protein is CASSYRQMTDTQYF. CDR3 nucleotide sequence: TGTGCCAGCAGCTACCGACAGATGACAGATACGCAGTATTTT.

This chain connects TRBV19 to TRBJ2-5; D may be TRBD1 (5 bases). Trimming took 10 bases from V and 1 from J, leaving 10 bases between them. Germline V CDR1 and CDR2: LNHDA, SQIVND (reference sequence). This CDR3 has 12 residues. The CDR3 loop reads CATRDSQETQYF. CDR3 sequence (DNA): TGTGCCACGCGCGACAGCCAAGAGACCCAGTACTTC.

In this sample, this clone turned up a few times. The rearrangement links TRBV6-5 to TRBJ2-1, with D perhaps matching TRBD2 (7 bases). Germline loops: CDR1 MNHEY, CDR2 SVGAGI. The CDR3 runs to 14 residues. V was clipped by 4 bases and J by 4 bases, with 11 bases between them. The CDR3: CASSWGGRYNEQFF. The DNA of the CDR3 is TGTGCCAGCAGTTGGGGGGGGCGGTACAATGAGCAGTTCTTC.

This clone was observed a handful of times. This chain links TRBV21-1 with TRBJ2-2; TRBD1, the table's D call, lacks a check against the DNA. TRBV21-1 counts as a pseudogene. The CDR3 is 19 residues long. DNA of the CDR3: TGTGCCAGCAGCAAAGGCGTCCAGGGGTTCAGTAATCCAGCTGGGGAGCTGTTTTTT. This translates into CASSKGVQGFSNPAGELFF.

The V call is TRBV29-1, the J call TRBJ1-2; tentative D call: TRBD1 (5 bases). Trimming left V 4 bases short and J 4 bases short, with 13 bases between. The CDR3 totals 13 residues. Germline V gives CDR1 SQVTM, CDR2 ANQGSEA. The CDR3 DNA reads as TGCAGCGTTGGACAGCACTATCCCTATGGCTACACCTTC. This encodes CSVGQHYPYGYTF.

The J gene is TRBJ1-3, the V gene TRBV5-1, with TRBD1 as a possible D gene (6 bases). Germline V gene data show CDR1 as SGHRS and CDR2 as YFSETQ. There are 14 residues in the CDR3. V lost 2 bases, J lost 2 bases, and 8 bases lay in between. CDR3 region: CASSFGTPGNTIYF. CDR3 DNA sequence: TGCGCCAGCAGCTTCGGGACACCTGGAAACACCATATATTTT. Complete variable domain (other parts from reference TRBV5-1 and TRBJ1-3): KAGVTQTPRYLIKTRGQQVTLSCSPISGHRSVSWYQQTPGQGLQFLFEYFSETQRNKGNFPGRFSGRQFSNSRSEMNVSTLELGDSALYLCASSFGTPGNTIYFGEGSWLTVV.

The chain uses TRBV7-6 and TRBJ2-1; 8 nucleotides match TRBD2. The CDR3 runs to 17 residues. With 5 bases clipped from V and 0 bases from J, the junction kept 9 bases outside the gene matches. Germline V gene data show CDR1 as SGHVS and CDR2 as FNYEAQ. CDR3 protein: CASSLLGLAPSYNEQFF. DNA of the CDR3: TGTGCCAGCAGCCTTTTAGGACTAGCCCCCTCCTACAATGAGCAGTTCTTC.